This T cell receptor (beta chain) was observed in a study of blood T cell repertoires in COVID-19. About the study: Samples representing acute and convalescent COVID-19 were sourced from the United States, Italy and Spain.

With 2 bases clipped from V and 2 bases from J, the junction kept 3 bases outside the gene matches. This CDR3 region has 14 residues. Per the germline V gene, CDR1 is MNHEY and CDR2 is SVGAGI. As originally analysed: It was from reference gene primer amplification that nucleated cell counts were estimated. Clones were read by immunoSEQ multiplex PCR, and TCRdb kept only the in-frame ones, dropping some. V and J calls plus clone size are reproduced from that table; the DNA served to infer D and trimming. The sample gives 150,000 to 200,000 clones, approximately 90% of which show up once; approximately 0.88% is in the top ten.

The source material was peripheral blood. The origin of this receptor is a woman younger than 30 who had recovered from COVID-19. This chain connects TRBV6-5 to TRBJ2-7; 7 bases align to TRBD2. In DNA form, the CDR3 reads TGTGCCAGCAGTTACGCGGGGGTCACCTACGAGCAGTACTTC. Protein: CASSYAGVTYEQYF.